These 32 T cell receptor beta chains were sequenced from one sample in a study of identical twins. Each CDR3 protein is one row after TCRdb ran MiXCR on the 5' RACE reads. Counted here are 700,000 or so distinct CDR3 sequences, roughly 20% occurring once; the ten biggest clones make up more than 4%. The data also belong to a second study, concerning T cells expressing NK-cell markers.

Source material: PBMCs. The receptors shown here come from a woman aged 18-30 years in good health.

This clonotype has ten or more counts. The chain recombines TRBV12-3 or TRBV12-4 with TRBJ2-6; no firm D call. The CDR3 contains 14 residues. Deletions cut 6 bases from V and 0 bases from J, with 6 bases between. This CDR3 reads CASRSFSGANVLTF. CDR3 nucleotide sequence: TGTGCCAGCAGGAGCTTCTCTGGGGCCAACGTCCTGACTTTC.

Of note for this clonotype: The junction differs from germline at one of its ends, possibly a read error. This chain uses TRBV7-9 with TRBJ1-5, with 9 positions matching TRBD1. The CDR3 runs 15 residues. Germline CDR1 reads SEHNR; CDR2 reads FQNEAQ (reference sequence). Written as DNA, the CDR3 is TGTGCCAGCAGCTTAGTAGGGACAGGGTTTCAGCCCCAGCAATTT. It is translated as CASSLVGTGFQPQQF.

V is TRBV7-3 and J is TRBJ2-3; 8 nucleotides agree with TRBD2. The V and J ends lost 3 bases and 6 bases, in that order; junction bases with no gene match: 5. CDR1 and CDR2 (germline): SGHTA, FQGTGA. The CDR3 has 14 residues. This CDR3 reads CASSFRLASDTQYF. In DNA form, the CDR3 reads TGTGCCAGCAGCTTTCGACTAGCGTCCGATACGCAGTATTTT. The full variable domain, with the rest looked up from reference TRBV7-3 and TRBJ2-3, is GAGVSQTPSNKVTEKGKYVELRCDPISGHTALYWYRQSLGQGPEFLIYFQGTGAADDSGLPNDRFFAVRPEGSVSTLKIQRTERGDSAVYLCASSFRLASDTQYFGPGTRLTVL.

V and J are TRBV6-2 or TRBV6-3 and TRBJ2-4, with 9 bases identical to TRBD2. The junction had 15 bases not matched to a gene; V was cut back by 6 bases and J by 0 bases. CDR1 and CDR2 (germline): MNHEY, SVGEGT. The CDR3 is 19 amino acids. The CDR3, as DNA: TGTGCCAGCAGGAACCGAGTAGCGGGAGCGGGGGTAGCCAAAAACATTCAGTACTTC. As protein: CASRNRVAGAGVAKNIQYF.

This clonotype has only a few counts. The chain combines TRBV18 with TRBJ2-3, with 9 bases identical to TRBD1. CDR1 and CDR2 (germline): KGHSH, LQKENI. CDR3 length: 14 amino acids. V lost 3 bases and J lost 4; bases outside the gene matches: 2. In nucleotides, the CDR3 is TGTGCCAGCTCACCCGGGACAGGGTCAGATACGCAGTATTTT. Its translation is CASSPGTGSDTQYF.

This clonotype was detected only a few times. The V gene is TRBV2, the J gene TRBJ2-2; 11 bases fit TRBD1. CDR1 is SNHLY, CDR2 FYNNEI, per germline. CDR3 length: 17 residues. The V and J ends lost 6 bases and 2 bases, in that order; junction bases with no gene match: 8. For the CDR3, the DNA is TGTGCCAGCAGGACAGGACAGGGGGCGAGAAACACCGGGGAGCTGTTTTTT. Its translation is CASRTGQGARNTGELFF. The full variable domain, in which reference TRBV2 and TRBJ2-2 provide the parts outside the CDR3, is EPEVTQTPSHQVTQMGQEVILRCVPISNHLYFYWYRQILGQKVEFLVSFYNNEISEKSEIFDDQFSVERPDGSNFTLKIRSTKLEDSAMYFCASRTGQGARNTGELFFGEGSRLTVL.

This clonotype was detected only a few times. This chain uses TRBV12-3 or TRBV12-4 with TRBJ2-1; the match to TRBD1 covers 9 bases. The V gene end was trimmed by 3 bases and the J gene end by 11 bases; junction bases not matched to a gene: 11. CDR3 size: 15 residues. In nucleotides, the CDR3 is TGTGCCAGCAGTTTGGGACAGGGACATCTATTTCAGCAGTTCTTC. Translated, it gives CASSLGQGHLFQQFF.

This clonotype was found a few times. The junction and the germline gene differ at one end; a read error may be behind it. This chain links TRBV15 with TRBJ2-2, with 7 bases aligning to TRBD1. Germline CDR1 is LNHNV and CDR2 is YYDKDF (reference sequence). This CDR3 has 16 amino acids. In DNA form, the CDR3 reads TGTGCCACCAGCCGAGACAGTGCCAGGGGGACCGGGGAGCTGTTTTTT. It codes for CATSRDSARGTGELFF.

This clonotype was seen a handful of times. The V call is TRBV20-1, the J call TRBJ2-7, with 11 bases that match TRBD2. Germline loops: CDR1 DFQATT, CDR2 SNEGSKA (reference sequence). After removal of 5 bases from V and 2 bases from J, the junction contained 8 bases not matched to a gene. The CDR3 contains 15 residues. Here the CDR3 DNA reads TGCAGTGCTCTCCCTAGCGGGAGGCTTACCTACGAGCAGTACTTC. Encoded protein: CSALPSGRLTYEQYF.

The chain has TRBV4-2 and TRBJ2-3, with 10 bases fitting TRBD2. V lost 4 bases and J lost 2; bases outside the gene matches: 18. Germline V gene data show CDR1 as LGHNA and CDR2 as YNFKEQ. CDR3 size: 20 residues. CDR3 bases: TGTGCCAGCAGCCCCTACAACTCCGGGACTAGCGTCCTGAACACAGATACGCAGTATTTT. Translation: CASSPYNSGTSVLNTDTQYF.

This clonotype was seen at least ten times. The junction and the germline gene differ at one end; a read error may be behind it. V gene TRBV7-9 combines with J gene TRBJ1-1; no definite D call. The CDR3 sequence is 13 residues long. Germline lookup yields CDR1 SEHNR and CDR2 FQNEAQ (reference sequence). CDR3 residues: CASSLGMNTEAFF. CDR3 DNA sequence: TGTGCCAGCAGTTTAGGGATGAACACTGAAGCTTTCTTT.

The chain links TRBV10-3 to TRBJ2-6, with 8 bases that match TRBD1. J was trimmed by 0 bases and V by 3 bases; bases with no gene match: 7. CDR3 length equals 18 residues. Looked up from germline, CDR1 is ENHRY and CDR2 is SYGVKD. CDR3 amino acids: CAISEGGTGTSGANVLTF. CDR3 in DNA: TGTGCCATCAGTGAAGGAGGGACAGGTACCTCTGGGGCCAACGTCCTGACTTTC.

The V call is TRBV5-5, the J call TRBJ2-5; no firm D call. The CDR3 length is 13 residues. Trimming removed 2 bases at V and 3 bases at J, with 8 bases between. Germline V CDR1 and CDR2: SGHKS, YYEKEE (reference sequence). The CDR3 DNA follows: TGTGCCAGCAGCTTTAGGGTGGAAGAGACCCAGTACTTC. Its protein product is CASSFRVEETQYF.

The chain is built from TRBV11-2 and TRBJ1-1; D may be TRBD1 (6 bases). This CDR3 is built from 18 residues. The V end lost 0 bases, the J end lost 0 bases, and 17 bases lay between the germline ends. Germline values: CDR1 SGHAT, CDR2 FQNNGV. CDR3 residues: CASSLEQGWGPMNTEAFF. The DNA of the CDR3 is TGTGCCAGCAGCTTAGAACAGGGCTGGGGGCCCATGAACACTGAAGCTTTCTTT.

At least ten counts were recorded for this clonotype. This chain connects TRBV18 to TRBJ2-7; D call uncertain. Trimming removed 3 bases from V and 2 bases from J, with 11 bases in between. Germline V gene sequence: CDR1 KGHSH, CDR2 LQKENI. This CDR3 spans 14 amino acids. The DNA of the CDR3 is TGTGCCAGCTCACCCGTCTCCCCGACCTACGAGCAGTACTTC. This encodes CASSPVSPTYEQYF.

The chain has TRBV10-2 and TRBJ2-7; maybe TRBD2 (6 bases). The CDR3 covers 14 residues. Trimming pared 6 bases from V and 4 bases from J, leaving 16 bases between. Germline values: CDR1 WSHSY, CDR2 SAAADI. The CDR3 DNA reads as TGCGCCAGCAGGCCGGGACTGGGAAATTACGAGCAGTACTTC. It encodes CASRPGLGNYEQYF.

This clonotype was picked up many times. The chain joins TRBV12-3 or TRBV12-4 to TRBJ1-2; D perhaps matches TRBD1 (5 bases). The CDR3 runs to 11 residues. The germline V and J ends were trimmed by 4 bases and 7 bases, with 7 bases remaining between them. The CDR3: CASSSGGGYTF. As DNA, the CDR3 is TGTGCCAGCAGTTCGGGGGGTGGCTACACCTTC.

In its sample, this clonotype was seen a few times. This chain links TRBV20-1 with TRBJ2-5; D is unclear. Germline V CDR1 and CDR2: DFQATT, SNEGSKA (reference sequence). The CDR3 is made up of 12 amino acids. Trimming cost V 5 bases and J 1 base, with 8 bases left between them. CDR3 sequence reads: CSALKSQETQYF. For the CDR3, the DNA is TGCAGTGCTTTAAAAAGCCAAGAGACCCAGTACTTC.

The gene calls are TRBV4-1 and TRBJ1-1, with 7 bases identical to TRBD1. V shed 7 bases and J 4 bases; nucleotides not matched to a gene: 6. The CDR3 is 13 residues long. Germline assignment: CDR1 MGHRA and CDR2 YSYEKL. The CDR3 region is CASTYRGPTEAFF. CDR3 bases: TGCGCCAGCACCTACAGGGGACCCACTGAAGCTTTCTTT.

This clonotype has ten or more counts. The rearrangement uses TRBV5-1 and TRBJ2-2; D is unresolved. Germline values: CDR1 SGHRS, CDR2 YFSETQ. The V end was cut by 4 bases, the J end by 6 bases, with 16 bases between. This CDR3 has 15 amino acids. The CDR3 DNA follows: TGCGCCAGCAGCCTTGGGTACCAGGACCCCGGGGAGCTGTTTTTT. Its protein product is CASSLGYQDPGELFF.

This clonotype occurred a few times. V usage is TRBV20-1 and J usage is TRBJ2-1; 9 bases are a match to TRBD1. The CDR3 totals 14 residues. Germline V gives CDR1 DFQATT, CDR2 SNEGSKA (reference sequence). V lost 5 bases and J lost 3; bases outside the gene matches: 5. DNA for the CDR3: TGCAGTGCTTTTTCGGGACAGGGCTACAATGAGCAGTTCTTC. As protein: CSAFSGQGYNEQFF.

This clonotype has a count of ten or more. This chain's CDR3 is CAWSLASVIHNEQFF. DNA of the CDR3: TGTGCCTGGAGTCTAGCGTCCGTAATTCACAATGAGCAGTTCTTC. The J gene is TRBJ2-1, the V gene TRBV30; D is perhaps TRBD2 (6 bases). Trimming removed 2 bases at V and 5 bases at J, with 16 bases between. Germline CDR1 is GTSNPN and CDR2 is SVGIG (reference sequence). The CDR3 spans 15 residues.

The chain has TRBV18 and TRBJ1-5; no firm D call. The CDR3 spans 14 residues. Trimming cost V 3 bases and J 0 bases, with 6 bases left between them. Germline assignment: CDR1 KGHSH and CDR2 LQKENI. The CDR3 DNA reads as TGTGCCAGCTCACCTAGCTATAGCAATCAGCCCCAGCATTTT. It is translated as CASSPSYSNQPQHF.

The chain is built from TRBV29-1 and TRBJ2-1; D remains unclear. The CDR3 contains 9 residues. V was shortened by 4 bases and J by 6 bases, with 1 base between the two germline ends. Per the germline V gene, CDR1 is SQVTM and CDR2 is ANQGSEA. The CDR3 region is CSVANEQFF. For the CDR3, the DNA is TGCAGCGTTGCCAATGAGCAGTTCTTC.

This clonotype was counted a few times. J is TRBJ2-7 and V is TRBV6-2 or TRBV6-3; TRBD2 matches 12 bases. CDR1 MNHEY and CDR2 SVGEGT come from the germline V gene. V was pared by 6 bases and J by 3 bases, with 3 bases of the junction left unmatched. This CDR3 is built from 14 residues. The CDR3 here is CASRWTSGNYEQYF. CDR3 sequence (DNA): TGTGCCAGCAGATGGACTAGCGGGAACTACGAGCAGTACTTC.

The V and J genes are TRBV7-9 and TRBJ1-2, with 9 bases identical to TRBD1. Germline CDR1 SEHNR, CDR2 FQNEAQ (reference sequence). The CDR3 sequence is 15 residues long. Germline trimming cut 0 bases from V and 6 bases from J; bases unmatched to any gene: 5. CDR3 bases: TGTGCCAGCAGCTTAGCGGACAGGGGATCGAATGGCTACACCTTC. It is translated as CASSLADRGSNGYTF.

This clonotype was observed many times. The V and J genes are TRBV12-3 or TRBV12-4 and TRBJ2-7, with a weak D call TRBD2 (6 bases). V gave up 5 bases and J gave up 3 bases, with 8 bases separating them. The CDR3 runs 12 residues. CDR3 nucleotides: TGTGCCAGCAGTACGCGGGGCTACGAGCAGTACTTC. Translating gives CASSTRGYEQYF.

Worth noting for this clonotype: A much larger clone is a single base away; this may be a read error. The chain is built from TRBV9 and TRBJ2-1, with D perhaps TRBD2 (6 bases). The ends were cut back, 0 bases at V and 4 bases at J, with 11 bases in the middle. In germline, CDR1 is SGDLS, CDR2 YYNGEE. This CDR3 has 15 amino acids. CDR3 sequence (DNA): TGTGCCAGCAGCGTAGGGGCTAGCGAGTACAATGAGCAGTTCTTC. Its protein product is CASSVGASEYNEQFF.

The V and J genes are TRBV5-1 and TRBJ2-2; perhaps D is TRBD1 or TRBD2 (6 bases each). V dropped 1 base and J dropped 5 bases, with 18 bases sitting between them. Germline CDR1 and CDR2: SGHRS and YFSETQ. The CDR3 totals 17 residues. The CDR3 DNA follows: TGCGCCAGCAGCTTGATGCCGGGGGCATTGGAGACCGGGGAGCTGTTTTTT. This sequence encodes CASSLMPGALETGELFF.

This clonotype was found a few times. V gene TRBV20-1 combines with J gene TRBJ2-3; 12 positions agree with TRBD2. Trimming cost V 1 base and J 1 base; bases outside gene matches: 3. There are 16 residues in the CDR3. Germline-derived CDR1 and CDR2 are DFQATT and SNEGSKA (reference sequence). As DNA, the CDR3 is TGCAGTGCTAGAGTGCGGACTAGCGGGGGCACAGATACGCAGTATTTT. Protein product: CSARVRTSGGTDTQYF.

J is TRBJ2-2 and V is TRBV5-1; TRBD2 matches at 9 bases. V lost 0 bases to trimming and J lost 0 bases; unmatched junction nucleotides: 3. The CDR3 contains 17 residues. Germline V gene data show CDR1 as SGHRS and CDR2 as YFSETQ. Here the CDR3 reads CASSLAGTSSNTGELFF. The DNA of the CDR3 is TGCGCCAGCAGCTTGGCCGGGACTAGCTCGAACACCGGGGAGCTGTTTTTT.

This clonotype turned up a few times. The chain has TRBV5-1 and TRBJ2-1; a possible D gene is TRBD2 (5 bases). The CDR3 is 13 residues long. The germline CDR1 and CDR2 sequences are SGHRS and YFSETQ. V shed 4 bases and J shed 8 bases, with 13 bases lying between them. The CDR3 sequence is CASSPDWIDEQFF. The CDR3 DNA is TGCGCCAGCAGCCCGGACTGGATTGATGAGCAGTTCTTC.